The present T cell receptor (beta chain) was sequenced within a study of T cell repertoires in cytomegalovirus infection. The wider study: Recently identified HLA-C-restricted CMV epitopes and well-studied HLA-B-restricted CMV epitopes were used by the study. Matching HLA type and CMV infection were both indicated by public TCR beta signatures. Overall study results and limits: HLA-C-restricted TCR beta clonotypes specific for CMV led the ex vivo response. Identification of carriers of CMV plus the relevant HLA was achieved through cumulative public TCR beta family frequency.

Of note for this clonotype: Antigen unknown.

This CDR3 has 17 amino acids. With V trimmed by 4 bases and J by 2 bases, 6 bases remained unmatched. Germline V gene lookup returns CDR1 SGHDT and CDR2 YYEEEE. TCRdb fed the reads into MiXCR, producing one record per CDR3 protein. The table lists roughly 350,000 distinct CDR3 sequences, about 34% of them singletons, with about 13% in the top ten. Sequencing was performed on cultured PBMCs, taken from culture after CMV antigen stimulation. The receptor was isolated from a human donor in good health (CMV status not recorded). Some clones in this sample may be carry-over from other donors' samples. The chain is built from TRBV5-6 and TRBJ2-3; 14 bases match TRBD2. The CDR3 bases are TGTGCCAGCAGCGCGGGACTAGCGGGAGTCTACACAGATACGCAGTATTTT. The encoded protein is CASSAGLAGVYTDTQYF.